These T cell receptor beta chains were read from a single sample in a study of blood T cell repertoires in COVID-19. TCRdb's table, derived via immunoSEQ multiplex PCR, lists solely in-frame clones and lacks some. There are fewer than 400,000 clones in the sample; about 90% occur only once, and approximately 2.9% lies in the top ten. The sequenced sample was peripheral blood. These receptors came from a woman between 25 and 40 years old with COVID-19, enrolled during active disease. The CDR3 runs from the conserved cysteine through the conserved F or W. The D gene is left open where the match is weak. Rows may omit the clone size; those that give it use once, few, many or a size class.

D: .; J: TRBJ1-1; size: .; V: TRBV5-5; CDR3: CASSSLGQSKNTEAFF; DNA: TGTGCCAGCAGCTCCCTTGGACAGTCGAAGAACACTGAAGCTTTCTTT
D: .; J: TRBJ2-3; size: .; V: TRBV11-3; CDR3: CASSLNGADTQYF; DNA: TGTGCCAGCAGCTTAAACGGAGCAGATACGCAGTATTTT
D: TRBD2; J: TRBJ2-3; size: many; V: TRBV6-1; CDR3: CASSESGGSADTQYF; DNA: TGTGCCAGCAGTGAAAGCGGCGGGAGCGCAGATACGCAGTATTTT
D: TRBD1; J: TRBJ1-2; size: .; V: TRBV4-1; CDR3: CASSLPGTGMEYGYTF; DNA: TGCGCCAGCAGCCTTCCCGGGACAGGGATGGAGTATGGCTACACCTTC
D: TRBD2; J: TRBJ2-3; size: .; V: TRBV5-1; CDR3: CASSLGRSGSRTDTQYF; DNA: TGCGCCAGCAGCTTGGGGAGAAGCGGGAGCCGAACAGATACGCAGTATTTT
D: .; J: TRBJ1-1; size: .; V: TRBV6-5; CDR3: CASKEDLGGTEAFF; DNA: TGTGCCAGCAAAGAGGACTTAGGGGGCACTGAAGCTTTCTTT
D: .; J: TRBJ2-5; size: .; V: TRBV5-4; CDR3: CASSLWGKETQYF; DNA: TGTGCCAGCAGCTTGTGGGGCAAAGAGACCCAGTACTTC
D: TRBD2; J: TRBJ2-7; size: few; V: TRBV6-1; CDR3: CASSEQRDSYEQYF; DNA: TGTGCCAGCAGTGAACAGCGGGACTCCTACGAGCAGTACTTC
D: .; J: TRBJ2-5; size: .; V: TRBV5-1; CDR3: CASSEPGVETQYF; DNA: TGCGCCAGCAGCGAACCAGGGGTTGAGACCCAGTACTTC
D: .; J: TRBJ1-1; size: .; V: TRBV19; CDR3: CASPPNPWSTEAFF; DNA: TGTGCCAGTCCCCCCAATCCCTGGAGCACTGAAGCTTTCTTT
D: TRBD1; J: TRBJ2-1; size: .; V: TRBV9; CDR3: CASSPGPGQGRGEQFF; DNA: TGTGCCAGCAGCCCGGGGCCGGGACAGGGGAGGGGTGAGCAGTTCTTC
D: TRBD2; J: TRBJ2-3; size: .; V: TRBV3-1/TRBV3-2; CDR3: CASSPTGASGRVADTQYF; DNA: TGTGCCAGCAGCCCCACTGGGGCTAGCGGGAGGGTCGCAGATACGCAGTATTTT
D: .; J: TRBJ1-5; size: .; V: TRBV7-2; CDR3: CASSLGRGQPQHF; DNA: TGTGCCAGCAGCCTAGGCAGGGGCCAGCCCCAGCATTTT
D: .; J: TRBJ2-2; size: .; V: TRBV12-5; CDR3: CASGTGNTGELFF; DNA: TGTGCTAGTGGGACAGGGAACACCGGGGAGCTGTTTTTT
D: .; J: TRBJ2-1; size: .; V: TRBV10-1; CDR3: CASSDMNEQFF; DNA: TGCGCCAGCAGTGATATGAATGAGCAGTTCTTC
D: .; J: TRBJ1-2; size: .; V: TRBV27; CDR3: CASILTLYGYTF; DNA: TGTGCCAGCATCTTGACTCTCTATGGCTACACCTTC
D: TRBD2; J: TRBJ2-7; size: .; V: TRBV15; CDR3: CATSRGGDLGLAAYEQYF; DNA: TGTGCCACCAGCAGAGGAGGGGATCTTGGTCTAGCGGCTTACGAGCAGTACTTC
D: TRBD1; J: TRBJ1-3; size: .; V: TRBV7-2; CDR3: CASSARQGGNTIYF; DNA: TGTGCCAGCAGCGCACGACAGGGGGGAAACACCATATATTTT
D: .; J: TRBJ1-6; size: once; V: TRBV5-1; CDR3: CASSSDWGSPLHF; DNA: TGCGCCAGCAGCTCGGACTGGGGTTCACCCCTCCACTTT
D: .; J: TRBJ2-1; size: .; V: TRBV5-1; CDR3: CASSELLVSDEQFF; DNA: TGCGCCAGCAGCGAACTACTAGTGTCGGATGAGCAGTTCTTC
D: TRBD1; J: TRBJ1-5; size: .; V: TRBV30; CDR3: CAWSPRDRDAQPQHF; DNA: TGTGCCTGGAGTCCCCGGGACAGGGATGCTCAGCCCCAGCATTTT
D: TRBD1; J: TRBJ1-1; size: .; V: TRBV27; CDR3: CASSLDRGAEAFF; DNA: TGTGCCAGCAGCTTGGACAGGGGGGCTGAAGCTTTCTTT
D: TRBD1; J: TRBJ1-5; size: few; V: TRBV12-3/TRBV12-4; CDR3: CASSLETGMPQHF; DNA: TGTGCCAGCAGCCTAGAGACAGGGATGCCCCAGCATTTT
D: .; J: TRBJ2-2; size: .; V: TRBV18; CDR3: CASSPGLTNTGELFF; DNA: TGTGCCAGCTCACCTGGGCTAACGAACACCGGGGAGCTGTTTTTT
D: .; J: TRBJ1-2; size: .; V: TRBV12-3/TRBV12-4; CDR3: CASSFLTYGYTF; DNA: TGTGCCAGCAGTTTTTTGACTTATGGCTACACCTTC
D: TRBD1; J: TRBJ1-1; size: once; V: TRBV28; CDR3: CASSPPNRGRTEAFF; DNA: TGTGCCAGCAGTCCTCCAAACAGGGGGCGAACTGAAGCTTTCTTT
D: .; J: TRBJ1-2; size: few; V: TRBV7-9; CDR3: CASSHPMEQHYGYTF; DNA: TGTGCCAGCAGCCATCCCATGGAACAGCACTATGGCTACACCTTC
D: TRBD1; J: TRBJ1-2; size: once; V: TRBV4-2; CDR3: CASSQPQLGTGGGYTF; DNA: TGTGCCAGCAGCCAACCCCAACTCGGGACAGGGGGAGGCTACACCTTC
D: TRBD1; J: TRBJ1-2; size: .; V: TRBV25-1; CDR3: CASTQTGNGYTF; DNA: TGTGCCAGCACCCAGACAGGGAATGGCTACACCTTC
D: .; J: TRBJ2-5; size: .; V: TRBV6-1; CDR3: CASSEVGGETQYF; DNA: TGTGCCAGCAGTGAGGTAGGGGGAGAGACCCAGTACTTC
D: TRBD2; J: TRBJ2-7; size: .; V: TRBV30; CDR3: CAWSSSGSYEQYF; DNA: TGTGCCTGGTCATCTAGCGGGAGCTACGAGCAGTACTTC
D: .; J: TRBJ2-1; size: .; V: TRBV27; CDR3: CASSPAGSYNEQFF; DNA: TGTGCCAGCAGTCCCGCGGGGTCCTACAATGAGCAGTTCTTC
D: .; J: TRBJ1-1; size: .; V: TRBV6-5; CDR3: CASSNNDRTEAFF; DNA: TGTGCCAGCAGTAACAATGATCGCACTGAAGCTTTCTTT
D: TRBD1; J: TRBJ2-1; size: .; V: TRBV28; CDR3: CASSYPGQAYNEQFF; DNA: TGTGCCAGCAGCTATCCGGGACAGGCCTACAATGAGCAGTTCTTC